This T cell receptor beta chain was profiled in a study of cytomegalovirus exposure and HLA in healthy donors. The overall study: A subsequent analysis reported that the roughly 120 validation repertoires were produced on the same platform that had also been used for the roughly 670 first-cohort repertoires.

The repertoire was sequenced with immunoSEQ multiplex PCR; TCRdb's copy has only in-frame clones and lacks some. The sample lists approximately 120,000 clones, roughly 89% seen once, with about 1.1% in the top ten. Germline CDR1 SGHTS, CDR2 YDEGEE. CDR3 length: 13 amino acids. V lost 6 bases to trimming and J lost 2 bases, with 10 bases between them. About this clone: Antigen specificity is unknown.

Study-level findings and limits: In vitro testing confirmed a few CMV-associated chains as specific for CMV antigens.

The sequenced sample was PBMCs. The receptor comes from a woman aged 18-29 years in good health and CMV-seronegative. The chain couples TRBV5-8 to TRBJ2-3, with D tentatively TRBD2 (6 bases). In nucleotides, the CDR3 is TGTGCCAGCACCGGGGGTCTCACAGATACGCAGTATTTT. Encoded protein: CASTGGLTDTQYF.